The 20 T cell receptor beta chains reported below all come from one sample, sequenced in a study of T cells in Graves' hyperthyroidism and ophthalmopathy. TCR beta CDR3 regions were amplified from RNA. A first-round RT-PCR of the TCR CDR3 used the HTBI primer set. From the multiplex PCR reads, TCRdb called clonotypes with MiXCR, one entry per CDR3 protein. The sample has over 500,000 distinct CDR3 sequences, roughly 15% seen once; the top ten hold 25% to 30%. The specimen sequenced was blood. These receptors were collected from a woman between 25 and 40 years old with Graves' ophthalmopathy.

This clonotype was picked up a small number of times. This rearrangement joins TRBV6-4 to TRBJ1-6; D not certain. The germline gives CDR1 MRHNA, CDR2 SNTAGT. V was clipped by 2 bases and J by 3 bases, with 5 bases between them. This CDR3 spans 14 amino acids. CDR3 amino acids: CASSDGSYNSPLHF. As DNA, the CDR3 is TGTGCCAGCAGTGACGGCAGCTATAATTCACCCCTCCACTTT.

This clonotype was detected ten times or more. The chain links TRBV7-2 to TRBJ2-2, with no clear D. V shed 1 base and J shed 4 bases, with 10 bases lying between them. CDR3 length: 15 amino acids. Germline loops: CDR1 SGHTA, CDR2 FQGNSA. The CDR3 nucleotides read TGTGCCAGCAGCTTAGTTTCCAGGCGCACCGGGGAGCTGTTTTTT. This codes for CASSLVSRRTGELFF.

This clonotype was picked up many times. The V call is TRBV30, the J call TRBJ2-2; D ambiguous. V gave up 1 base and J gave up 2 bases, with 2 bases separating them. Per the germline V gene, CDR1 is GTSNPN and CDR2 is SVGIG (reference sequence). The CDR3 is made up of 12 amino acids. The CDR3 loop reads CAWSGNTGELFF. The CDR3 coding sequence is TGTGCCTGGAGTGGAAACACCGGGGAGCTGTTTTTT. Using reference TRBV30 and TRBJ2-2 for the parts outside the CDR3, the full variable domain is SQTIHQWPATLVQPVGSPLSLECTVEGTSNPNLYWYRQAAGRGLQLLFYSVGIGQISSEVPQNLSASRPQDRQFILSSKKLLLSDSGFYLCAWSGNTGELFFGEGSRLTVL.

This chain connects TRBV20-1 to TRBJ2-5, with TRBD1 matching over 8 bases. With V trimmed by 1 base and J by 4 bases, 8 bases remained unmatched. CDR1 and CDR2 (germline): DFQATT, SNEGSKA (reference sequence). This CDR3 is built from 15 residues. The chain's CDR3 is CSARVLDRVGETQYF. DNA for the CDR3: TGCAGTGCTAGAGTTCTGGACAGGGTTGGAGAGACCCAGTACTTC.

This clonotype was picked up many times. CDR3 DNA: TGTGCCAGCAGCCCCCTTCACAGGGCAGCCAAAAACATTCAGTACTTC. Encoded protein: CASSPLHRAAKNIQYF. The gene calls are TRBV12-3 or TRBV12-4 and TRBJ2-4; tentative D call: TRBD1 (6 bases). The CDR3 is made up of 16 amino acids. Deletions cut 6 bases from V and 0 bases from J, with 15 bases between.

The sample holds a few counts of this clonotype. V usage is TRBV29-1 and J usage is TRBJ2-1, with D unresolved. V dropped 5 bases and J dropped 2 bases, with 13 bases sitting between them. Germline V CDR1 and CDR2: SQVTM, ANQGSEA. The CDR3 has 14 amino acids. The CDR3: CSVTPGNTYNEQFF. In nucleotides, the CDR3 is TGCAGCGTTACTCCGGGCAATACCTACAATGAGCAGTTCTTC.

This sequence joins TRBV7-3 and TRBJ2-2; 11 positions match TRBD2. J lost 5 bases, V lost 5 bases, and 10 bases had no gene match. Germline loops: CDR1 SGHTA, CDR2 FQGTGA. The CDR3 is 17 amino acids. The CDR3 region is CASSPCSGTSGTGELFF. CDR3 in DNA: TGTGCCAGCAGCCCCTGCTCCGGGACTAGCGGAACCGGGGAGCTGTTTTTT. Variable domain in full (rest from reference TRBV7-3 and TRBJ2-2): GAGVSQTPSNKVTEKGKYVELRCDPISGHTALYWYRQSLGQGPEFLIYFQGTGAADDSGLPNDRFFAVRPEGSVSTLKIQRTERGDSAVYLCASSPCSGTSGTGELFFGEGSRLTVL.

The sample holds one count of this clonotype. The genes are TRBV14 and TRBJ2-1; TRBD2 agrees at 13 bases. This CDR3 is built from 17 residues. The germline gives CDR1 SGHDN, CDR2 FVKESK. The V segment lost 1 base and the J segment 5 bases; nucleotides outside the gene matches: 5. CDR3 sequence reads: CASSQVGGLAGNNEQFF. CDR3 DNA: TGTGCCAGCAGCCAAGTTGGGGGACTAGCGGGGAACAATGAGCAGTTCTTC.

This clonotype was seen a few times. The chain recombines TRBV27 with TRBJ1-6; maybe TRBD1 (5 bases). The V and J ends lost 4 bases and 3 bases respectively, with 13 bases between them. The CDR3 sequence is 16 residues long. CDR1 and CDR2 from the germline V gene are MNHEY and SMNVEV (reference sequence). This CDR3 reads CASSSLGGIYNSPLHF. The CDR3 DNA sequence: TGTGCCAGCAGTTCACTTGGGGGAATCTATAATTCACCCCTCCACTTT.

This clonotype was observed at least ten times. The CDR3 DNA reads as TGCGCCAGCAGCTTGGCGGACAGATCCCCTCATGGCTACACCTTC. As protein: CASSLADRSPHGYTF. The chain couples TRBV5-1 to TRBJ1-2, with D perhaps TRBD1 (6 bases). The CDR3 has 15 amino acids. V shed 0 bases and J shed 6 bases, with 15 bases lying between them. Germline loops: CDR1 SGHRS, CDR2 YFSETQ.

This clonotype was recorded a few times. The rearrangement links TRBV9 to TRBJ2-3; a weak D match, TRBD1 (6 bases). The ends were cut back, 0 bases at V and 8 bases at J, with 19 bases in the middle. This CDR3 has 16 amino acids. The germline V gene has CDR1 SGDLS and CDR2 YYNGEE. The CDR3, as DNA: TGTGCCAGCAGCGTAGCATGGTGGGGGCCTAACGGTACGCAGTATTTT. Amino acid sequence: CASSVAWWGPNGTQYF.

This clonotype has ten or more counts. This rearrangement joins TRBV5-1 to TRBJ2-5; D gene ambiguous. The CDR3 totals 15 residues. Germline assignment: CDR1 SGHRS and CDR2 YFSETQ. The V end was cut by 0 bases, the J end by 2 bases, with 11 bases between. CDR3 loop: CASSLEPIRQETQYF. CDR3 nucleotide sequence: TGCGCCAGCAGCTTGGAACCTATACGGCAAGAGACCCAGTACTTC.

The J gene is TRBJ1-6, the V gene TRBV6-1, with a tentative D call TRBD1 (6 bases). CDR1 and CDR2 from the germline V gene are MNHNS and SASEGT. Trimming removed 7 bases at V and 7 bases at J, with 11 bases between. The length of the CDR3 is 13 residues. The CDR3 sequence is CASTEGGNSPLHF. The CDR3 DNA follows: TGTGCCAGCACCGAAGGGGGGAATTCACCCCTCCACTTT.

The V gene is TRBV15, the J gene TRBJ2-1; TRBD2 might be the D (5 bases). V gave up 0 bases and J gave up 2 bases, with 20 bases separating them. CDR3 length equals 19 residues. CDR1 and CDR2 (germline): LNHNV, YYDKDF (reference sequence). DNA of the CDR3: TGTGCCACCAGCAGAGATCACGGTGCGGGCCAGCAAACCTACAATGAGCAGTTCTTC. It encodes CATSRDHGAGQQTYNEQFF. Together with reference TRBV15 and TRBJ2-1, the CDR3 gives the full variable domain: DAMVIQNPRYQVTQFGKPVTLSCSQTLNHNVMYWYQQKSSQAPKLLFHYYDKDFNNEADTPDNFQSRRPNTSFCFLDIRSPGLGDTAMYLCATSRDHGAGQQTYNEQFFGPGTRLTVL.

The CDR3 DNA is TGTGCCATCAAGGACCCGAACACTGAAGCTTTCTTT. Translating gives CAIKDPNTEAFF. This chain connects TRBV10-3 to TRBJ1-1; D gene uncertain. This CDR3 is 12 amino acids long. With 7 bases removed from V and 1 base from J, the gap between germline ends came to 7 bases. Germline CDR1 is ENHRY and CDR2 is SYGVKD.

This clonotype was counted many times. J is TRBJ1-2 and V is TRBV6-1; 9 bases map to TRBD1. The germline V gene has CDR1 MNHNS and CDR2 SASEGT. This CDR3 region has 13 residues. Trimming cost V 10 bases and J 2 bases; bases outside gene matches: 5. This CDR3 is CATLGQGNYGYTF. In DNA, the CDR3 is TGTGCCACCCTGGGACAGGGAAACTATGGCTACACCTTC.

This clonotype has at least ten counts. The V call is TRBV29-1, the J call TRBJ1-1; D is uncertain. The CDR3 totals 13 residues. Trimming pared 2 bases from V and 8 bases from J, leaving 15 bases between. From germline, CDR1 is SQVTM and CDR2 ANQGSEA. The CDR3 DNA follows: TGCAGCGTTGAAAGTAGGGAGAAGAAAGAAGCTTTCTTT. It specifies CSVESREKKEAFF.

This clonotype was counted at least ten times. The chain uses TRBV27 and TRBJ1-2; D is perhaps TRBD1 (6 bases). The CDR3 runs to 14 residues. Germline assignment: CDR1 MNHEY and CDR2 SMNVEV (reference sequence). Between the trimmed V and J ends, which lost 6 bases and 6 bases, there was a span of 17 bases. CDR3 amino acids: CASSLLGGGNGYTF. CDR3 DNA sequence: TGTGCCAGCAGCTTACTCGGGGGCGGCAATGGCTACACCTTC.

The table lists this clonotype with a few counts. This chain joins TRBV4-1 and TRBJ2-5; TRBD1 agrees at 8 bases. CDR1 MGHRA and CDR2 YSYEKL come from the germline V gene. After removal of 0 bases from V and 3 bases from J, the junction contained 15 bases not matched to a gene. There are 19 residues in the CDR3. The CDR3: CASSQDSVPGGWRKETQYF. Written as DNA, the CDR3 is TGCGCCAGCAGCCAAGATTCAGTTCCAGGGGGCTGGAGGAAAGAGACCCAGTACTTC.

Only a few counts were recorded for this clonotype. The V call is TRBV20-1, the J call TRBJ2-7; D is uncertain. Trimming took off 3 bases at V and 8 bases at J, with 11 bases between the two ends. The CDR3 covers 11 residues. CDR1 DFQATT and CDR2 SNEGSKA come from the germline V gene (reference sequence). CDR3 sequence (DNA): TGCAGTGCTAGTTTGGCAGATAAGCAGTACTTC. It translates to CSASLADKQYF.